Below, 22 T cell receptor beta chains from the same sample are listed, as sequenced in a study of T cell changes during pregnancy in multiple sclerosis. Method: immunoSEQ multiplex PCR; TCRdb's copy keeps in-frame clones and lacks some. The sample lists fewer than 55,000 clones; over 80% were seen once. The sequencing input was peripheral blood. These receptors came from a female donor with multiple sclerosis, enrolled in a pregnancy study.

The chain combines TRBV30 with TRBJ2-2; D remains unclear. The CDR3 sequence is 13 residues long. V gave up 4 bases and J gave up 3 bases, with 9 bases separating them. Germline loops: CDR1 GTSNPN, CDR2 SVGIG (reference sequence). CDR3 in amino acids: CAWTGRYTGELFF. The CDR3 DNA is TGTGCCTGGACCGGACGTTACACCGGGGAGCTGTTTTTT.

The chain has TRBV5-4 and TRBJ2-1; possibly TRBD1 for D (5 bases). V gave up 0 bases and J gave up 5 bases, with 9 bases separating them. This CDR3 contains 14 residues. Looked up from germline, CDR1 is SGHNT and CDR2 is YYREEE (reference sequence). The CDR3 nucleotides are TGTGCCAGCAGCTTGGGACAGCCTGACAATGAGCAGTTCTTC. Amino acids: CASSLGQPDNEQFF.

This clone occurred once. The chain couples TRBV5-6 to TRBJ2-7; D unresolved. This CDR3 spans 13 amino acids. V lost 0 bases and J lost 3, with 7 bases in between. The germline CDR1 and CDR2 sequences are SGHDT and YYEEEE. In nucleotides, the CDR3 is TGTGCCAGCAGCTTGGGGCCTATCTACGAGCAGTACTTC. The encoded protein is CASSLGPIYEQYF. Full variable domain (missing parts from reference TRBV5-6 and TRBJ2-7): DAGVTQSPTHLIKTRGQQVTLRCSPKSGHDTVSWYQQALGQGPQFIFQYYEEEERQRGNFPDRFSGHQFPNYSSELNVNALLLGDSALYLCASSLGPIYEQYFGPGTRLTVT.

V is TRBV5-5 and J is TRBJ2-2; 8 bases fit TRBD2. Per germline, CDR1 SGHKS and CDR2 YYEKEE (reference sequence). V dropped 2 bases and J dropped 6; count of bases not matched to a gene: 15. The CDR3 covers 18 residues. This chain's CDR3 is CASSFRSRAGVSPGELFF. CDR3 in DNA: TGTGCCAGCAGCTTTCGTTCGCGAGCGGGAGTCTCACCCGGGGAGCTGTTTTTT.

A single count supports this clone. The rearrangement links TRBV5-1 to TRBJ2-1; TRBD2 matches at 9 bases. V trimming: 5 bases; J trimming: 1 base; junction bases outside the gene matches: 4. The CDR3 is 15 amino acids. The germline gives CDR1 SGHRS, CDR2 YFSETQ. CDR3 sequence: CASRMTSGSYNEQFF. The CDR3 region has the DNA TGCGCCAGCAGAATGACTAGCGGTTCCTACAATGAGCAGTTCTTC. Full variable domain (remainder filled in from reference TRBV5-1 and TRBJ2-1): KAGVTQTPRYLIKTRGQQVTLSCSPISGHRSVSWYQQTPGQGLQFLFEYFSETQRNKGNFPGRFSGRQFSNSRSEMNVSTLELGDSALYLCASRMTSGSYNEQFFGPGTRLTVL.

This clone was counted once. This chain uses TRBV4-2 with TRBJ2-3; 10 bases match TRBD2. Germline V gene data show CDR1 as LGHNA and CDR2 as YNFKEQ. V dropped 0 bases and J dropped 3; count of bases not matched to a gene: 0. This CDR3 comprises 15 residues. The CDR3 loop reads CASSQELAGTDTQYF. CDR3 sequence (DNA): TGTGCCAGCAGCCAAGAACTAGCGGGGACAGATACGCAGTATTTT.

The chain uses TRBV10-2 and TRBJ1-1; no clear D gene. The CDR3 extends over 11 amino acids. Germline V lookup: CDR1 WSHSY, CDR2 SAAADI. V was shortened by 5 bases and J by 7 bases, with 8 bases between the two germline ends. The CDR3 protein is CASSPPGEAFF. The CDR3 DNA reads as TGCGCCAGCAGTCCACCGGGTGAAGCTTTCTTT.

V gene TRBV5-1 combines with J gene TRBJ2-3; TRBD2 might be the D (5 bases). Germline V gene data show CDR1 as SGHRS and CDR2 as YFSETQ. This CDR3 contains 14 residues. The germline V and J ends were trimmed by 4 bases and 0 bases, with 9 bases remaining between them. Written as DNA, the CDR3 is TGCGCCAGCAGCAACGGACTGAGCACAGATACGCAGTATTTT. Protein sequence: CASSNGLSTDTQYF.

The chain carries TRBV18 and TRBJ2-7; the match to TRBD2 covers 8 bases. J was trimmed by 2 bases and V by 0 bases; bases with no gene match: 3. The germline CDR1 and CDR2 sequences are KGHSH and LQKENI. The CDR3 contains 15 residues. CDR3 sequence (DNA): TGTGCCAGCTCACCACCTACACTAGCGGCCTACGAGCAGTACTTC. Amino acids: CASSPPTLAAYEQYF.

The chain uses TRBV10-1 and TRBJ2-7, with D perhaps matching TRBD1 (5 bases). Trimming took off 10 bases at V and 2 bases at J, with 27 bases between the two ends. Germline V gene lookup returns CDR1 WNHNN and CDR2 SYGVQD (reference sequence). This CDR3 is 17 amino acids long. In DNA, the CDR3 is TGCGCCAACGACCGCCGACTTTGGACAAAAACGACCTACGAGCAGTACTTC. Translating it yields CANDRRLWTKTTYEQYF.

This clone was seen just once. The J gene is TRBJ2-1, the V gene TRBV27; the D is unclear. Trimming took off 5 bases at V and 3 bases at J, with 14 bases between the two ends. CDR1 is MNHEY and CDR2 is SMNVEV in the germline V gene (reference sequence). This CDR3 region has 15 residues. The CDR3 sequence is CASSPSNLYYNEQFF. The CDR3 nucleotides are TGTGCCAGCAGTCCTTCAAACCTCTACTACAATGAGCAGTTCTTC.

DNA for the CDR3: TGTGCCAGTAGTATTGTGGGGCCGCGAGCTAACTATGGCTACACCTTC. It encodes CASSIVGPRANYGYTF. The chain recombines TRBV19 with TRBJ1-2; D might be TRBD1 (5 bases). Germline assignment: CDR1 LNHDA and CDR2 SQIVND (reference sequence). The V and J ends lost 3 bases and 0 bases respectively, with 14 bases between them. This CDR3 has 16 residues. Supplemented by reference TRBV19 and TRBJ1-2, the full variable domain reads DGGITQSPKYLFRKEGQNVTLSCEQNLNHDAMYWYRQDPGQGLRLIYYSQIVNDFQKGDIAEGYSVSREKKESFPLTVTSAQKNPTAFYLCASSIVGPRANYGYTFGSGTRLTVV.

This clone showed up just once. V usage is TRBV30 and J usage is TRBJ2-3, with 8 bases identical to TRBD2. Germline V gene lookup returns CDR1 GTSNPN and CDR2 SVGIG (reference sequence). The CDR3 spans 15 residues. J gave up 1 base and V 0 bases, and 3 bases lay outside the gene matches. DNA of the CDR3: TGTGCCTGGAGTGTATGGCGGGAGGGCACAGATACGCAGTATTTT. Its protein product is CAWSVWREGTDTQYF.

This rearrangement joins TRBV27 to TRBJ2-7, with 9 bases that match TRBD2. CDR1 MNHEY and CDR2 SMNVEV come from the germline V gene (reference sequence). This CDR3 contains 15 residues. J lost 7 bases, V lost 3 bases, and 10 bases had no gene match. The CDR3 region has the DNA TGTGCCAGCAGTTTCCTAGCGGGGATTCTTGAGGAGCAGTACTTC. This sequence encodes CASSFLAGILEEQYF.

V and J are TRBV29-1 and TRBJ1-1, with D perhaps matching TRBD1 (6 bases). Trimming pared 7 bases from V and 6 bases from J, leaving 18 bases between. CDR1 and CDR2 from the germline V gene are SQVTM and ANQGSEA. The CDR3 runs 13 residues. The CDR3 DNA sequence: TGCAGCGGAAAAGGACAGCTCGGGGCTGAAGCTTTCTTT. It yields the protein CSGKGQLGAEAFF.

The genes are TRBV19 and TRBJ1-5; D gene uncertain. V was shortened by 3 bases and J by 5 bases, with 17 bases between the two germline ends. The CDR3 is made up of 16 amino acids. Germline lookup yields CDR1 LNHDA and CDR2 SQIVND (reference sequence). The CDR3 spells CASSIVRTGLDQPQHF. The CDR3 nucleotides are TGTGCCAGTAGTATTGTAAGGACGGGATTGGATCAGCCCCAGCATTTT. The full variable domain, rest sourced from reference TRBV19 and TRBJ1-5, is DGGITQSPKYLFRKEGQNVTLSCEQNLNHDAMYWYRQDPGQGLRLIYYSQIVNDFQKGDIAEGYSVSREKKESFPLTVTSAQKNPTAFYLCASSIVRTGLDQPQHFGDGTRLSIL.

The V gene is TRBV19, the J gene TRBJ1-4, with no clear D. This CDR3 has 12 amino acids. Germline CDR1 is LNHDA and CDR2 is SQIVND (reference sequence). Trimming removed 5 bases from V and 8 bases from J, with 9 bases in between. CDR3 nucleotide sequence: TGTGCCAGTAGTCATATAACAGAAAAACTGTTTTTT. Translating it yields CASSHITEKLFF.

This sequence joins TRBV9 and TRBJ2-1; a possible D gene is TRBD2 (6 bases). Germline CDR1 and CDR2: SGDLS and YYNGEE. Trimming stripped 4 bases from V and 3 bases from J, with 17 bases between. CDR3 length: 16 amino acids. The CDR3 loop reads CASSPRGGTNYNEQFF. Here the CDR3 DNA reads TGTGCCAGCAGCCCCCGTGGCGGGACGAACTACAATGAGCAGTTCTTC.

The CDR3 region is CARSLVRFSGVDGSSYEQYF. As DNA, the CDR3 is TGTGCCAGAAGCTTGGTGCGCTTTAGCGGGGTCGATGGCAGCTCCTACGAGCAGTACTTC. The J gene is TRBJ2-7, the V gene TRBV5-3; TRBD2 matches at 8 bases. TRBV5-3 is sorted into the ORF group, with uncertain function. The CDR3 is 20 residues long. The trim removed 0 bases at V and 0 bases at J, leaving 17 bases unmatched.

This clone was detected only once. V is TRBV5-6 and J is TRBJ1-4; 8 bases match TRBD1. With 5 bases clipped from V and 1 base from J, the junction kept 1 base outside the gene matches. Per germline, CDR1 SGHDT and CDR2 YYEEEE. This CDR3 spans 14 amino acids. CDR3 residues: CASSGQGTNEKLFF. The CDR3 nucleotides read TGTGCCAGCAGTGGACAGGGAACTAATGAAAAACTGTTTTTT.

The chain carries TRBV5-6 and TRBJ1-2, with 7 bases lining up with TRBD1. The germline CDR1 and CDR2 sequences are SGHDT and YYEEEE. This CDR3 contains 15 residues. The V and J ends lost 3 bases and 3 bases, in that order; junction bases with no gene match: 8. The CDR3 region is CASSSTGIGHYGYTF. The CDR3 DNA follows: TGTGCCAGCAGCTCGACAGGGATAGGACACTATGGCTACACCTTC.

In DNA form, the CDR3 reads TGCGCCAGCAGTGAGGACAGTATGGACTATGGCTACACCTTC. Its protein product is CASSEDSMDYGYTF. The V call is TRBV10-2, the J call TRBJ1-2, with a weak D call TRBD1 (5 bases). The CDR3 has 14 amino acids. Germline V gene data show CDR1 as WSHSY and CDR2 as SAAADI. V lost 2 bases and J 3 bases, leaving 10 bases between the germline ends.